Listed below are T cell receptor beta chains from one sample, sequenced in a study of neurological immune-mediated disorders. Each CDR3 protein is one row after TCRdb ran MiXCR on the 5' RACE reads. In the table there are approximately 46,000 distinct CDR3 sequences, about a tenth of which are singletons. Material: PBMCs. The receptors were gathered from a man aged 65 to 79 with HTLV-1-associated myelopathy (HAM/TSP). Each CDR3 is given with its conserved first and last residue. A D gene is named only where the DNA matches it firmly. A clone size is listed for some rows: how often the clone was seen (once, few, many), or a class if it is expanded.

many	TRBV7-2	TRBJ1-3	NA	TGTGCCAGCAGCTTAGCCGGCCCAGGGCACTCTGGAAACACCATATATTTT	CASSLAGPGHSGNTIYF
many	TRBV16	TRBJ1-6	NA	TGTGCCAGCACCCCGGACGATAGAGATAATTCACCCCTCCACTTT	CASTPDDRDNSPLHF
many	TRBV12-3/TRBV12-4	TRBJ2-2	NA	TGTGCCAGCAGCTCCCAATTGGGGGGCAGCACCGGGGAGCTGTTTTTT	CASSSQLGGSTGELFF
NA	TRBV28	TRBJ2-3	NA	TGTGCCAGCAGTTTTTCCTACAGGGCCCGTACGCAGTATTTT	CASSFSYRARTQYF
many	TRBV27	TRBJ2-3	NA	TGTGCCAGCAGTTTTGCCGGATTCACAGATACGCAGTATTTT	CASSFAGFTDTQYF
many	TRBV7-9	TRBJ2-2	NA	TGTGCCAGCAGCTTAAAGGGACCGCTGTTTTTT	CASSLKGPLFF
few	TRBV5-1	TRBJ2-5	TRBD2	TGCGCCAGCACAACAGCGGGAGGGGCCCAAGAGACCCAGTACTTC	CASTTAGGAQETQYF
many	TRBV20-1	TRBJ2-1	NA	TGCAGTGCGCCCCTAGCTCAAGTAAGCTCCTACAATGAGCAGTTCTTC	CSAPLAQVSSYNEQFF
NA	TRBV6-1	TRBJ1-2	NA	TGTGCCAGCAGTGAAGCGTCCCTCCTTGGCTACACCTTC	CASSEASLLGYTF
NA	TRBV5-1	TRBJ2-3	NA	TGCGCCAGCAGCTTATACGACAGTGGCACAGATACGCAGTATTTT	CASSLYDSGTDTQYF
many	TRBV15	TRBJ2-1	NA	TGTGCCACCAGCAGAGATCGGGGAGCCGTCAATGAGCAGTTCTTC	CATSRDRGAVNEQFF
few	TRBV9	TRBJ1-4	NA	TGTGCCAACAGCCCAGAAGGGGGTTGGCTGTTTTTT	CANSPEGGWLFF
many	TRBV12-3/TRBV12-4	TRBJ2-2	NA	TGTGCCAGCATACCGTCTGGCAGGGCGAACGGGGAGCTGTTTTTT	CASIPSGRANGELFF
many	TRBV5-6	TRBJ2-1	NA	TGTGCCAGCAGCTTGGGGGGGGCAGGCAATTTGCAGTTCTTC	CASSLGGAGNLQFF
few	TRBV6-4	TRBJ2-1	TRBD1	TGTGCCAGCAGCCGGGACAGGGGGCTTGAGCAGTTCTTC	CASSRDRGLEQFF
few	TRBV10-1	TRBJ2-7	NA	TGCGCCAGCAGTGGTGTTCCCGACTGTTCCGAGCAGTACTTC	CASSGVPDCSEQYF
many	TRBV12-3/TRBV12-4	TRBJ2-5	TRBD1	TGTGCCAGCACTAGAAGTGGGACAGGGGTAGAGACCCAGTACTTC	CASTRSGTGVETQYF
many	TRBV12-3/TRBV12-4	TRBJ2-1	NA	TGTGCCAGCAGTACAACGCCGGGTCCCTCCTACAATGAGCAGTTCTTC	CASSTTPGPSYNEQFF
many	TRBV29-1	TRBJ2-7	NA	TGCAGCGGCGGGTCTGGAGTCCCCTACGAGCAGTACTTC	CSGGSGVPYEQYF
many	TRBV4-3	TRBJ2-1	NA	TGCGCCAGCAGCCAAGGTCACCTCCCCTACAATGAGCAGTTCTTC	CASSQGHLPYNEQFF
many	TRBV29-1	TRBJ2-5	TRBD2	TGCAGCGTAGTCCAGCGGGAGGGCCTCGAGACCCAGTACTTC	CSVVQREGLETQYF
many	TRBV7-9	TRBJ1-1	TRBD1	TGTGCCAGCAGCACCCAGACAGGGGGACCTAACACTGAAGCTTTCTTT	CASSTQTGGPNTEAFF
many	TRBV7-2	TRBJ2-7	NA	TGTGCCAGCAGCGCCACGTACTACGAGCAGTACTTC	CASSATYYEQYF
many	TRBV24-1	TRBJ2-2	TRBD1	TGTGCCACCAGTGATTCCCCTTACAGGGGGCGCGACACCGGGGAGCTGTTTTTT	CATSDSPYRGRDTGELFF
many	TRBV20-1	TRBJ2-5	NA	TGCAGTGCTATGGGGCAAGGGGAGACCCAGTACTTC	CSAMGQGETQYF
medium-sized	TRBV6-5	TRBJ1-1	NA	TGTGCCAGCAGAGATAACGGGTGGAGCACTGAAGCTTTCTTT	CASRDNGWSTEAFF
many	TRBV4-1	TRBJ1-2	TRBD1	TGCGCCAGCAGCCTCCGACAGGGGGATGGCTACACCTTC	CASSLRQGDGYTF